This T cell receptor (beta chain) was profiled in a study of Ad26.COV2.S vaccination and SARS-CoV-2 variants. As for the study in general: Administration of Ad26.COV2.S was intramuscular, either once or twice 56 days apart. Study findings and constraints: There was a possibility that the TCR breadth and depth analyses underestimated total T cell responses.

Treatment defined: approximately 18 received Ad26.COV2.S at low or high dose, single or two shots; about 5 received placebo; per-sample allocation not given. Day 63 after the first vaccine or placebo injection was the time point for sampling. This person who donated was an adult of 18-55 years in Boston. CDR1 and CDR2 from the germline V gene are LGHNA and YSLEER. This CDR3 has 18 residues. V was trimmed by 0 bases and J by 8 bases, leaving 22 bases between them. This clone was observed a handful of times. The antigen is undetermined. This table comes from immunoSEQ multiplex PCR, and its TCRdb copy is limited to in-frame clones, with some not included. The profile shows 300,000 to 400,000 clones, approximately 86% of them singletons.

The chain employs TRBV4-3 and TRBJ1-4; the D is unclear. The sequences come from peripheral blood, collected in a trial of Ad26.COV2.S vaccine versus placebo. This TCR was sampled from a person aged 18-65 years who received the Ad26.COV2.S COVID-19 vaccine or a placebo. The CDR3 nucleotides read TGCGCCAGCAGCCAAGATCCGTGGGTAGGGAATGTAGGGGAAAAACTGTTTTTT. Residues: CASSQDPWVGNVGEKLFF.